This paragraph covers one T cell receptor beta chain sequence. What it recognizes is unknown. These data come from a study of cytomegalovirus exposure and HLA in healthy donors. Deletions cut 3 bases from V and 1 base from J, with 7 bases between. Per the germline V gene, CDR1 is SGDLS and CDR2 is YYNGEE. The CDR3 spans 13 residues. The PCR contained 60 Vbeta and 13 Jbeta primers. The repertoire was sequenced with immunoSEQ multiplex PCR; TCRdb's copy has only in-frame clones and lacks some. The table shows some 120,000 clones, with roughly four fifths occurring only once. Findings and caveats of the study: Earlier findings revealed that most TCR beta V segments proved productive either about 87% or about 30% of the time. Specificity of three CMV-associated chains for CMV antigens was verified in vitro. It was around 160 TCR beta chains that were listed as cytomegalovirus-associated. Sequences of the TCR beta chain were said to predict the HLA-A and HLA-B alleles of most subjects accurately.

The source of this sequence is a woman aged 45 to 65 in good health and CMV-seropositive. The chain combines TRBV9 with TRBJ1-1; no clear D. Sequencing used PBMCs. This CDR3 is CASSGSGNTEAFF. CDR3 coding DNA: TGTGCCAGCAGCGGTAGTGGGAACACTGAAGCTTTCTTT.